These 16 T cell receptor beta chains were sequenced from one sample in a study of cytomegalovirus exposure and HLA in healthy donors. With 60 Vbeta and 13 Jbeta primers, the PCR was carried out. Method: immunoSEQ multiplex PCR; TCRdb's copy keeps in-frame clones and lacks some. The table shows around 110,000 clones, with 73% occurring only once. Sequencing was carried out using PBMCs. Receptors originate from a young woman in good health and CMV-seronegative.

This chain joins TRBV6-5 and TRBJ2-6, with no clear D. The germline V and J ends were trimmed by 2 bases and 4 bases, with 6 bases remaining between them. The CDR3 covers 14 residues. Per germline, CDR1 MNHEY and CDR2 SVGAGI. In nucleotides, the CDR3 is TGTGCCAGCAGTTACAGCTACGGGGCCAACGTCCTGACTTTC. This translates into CASSYSYGANVLTF.

The CDR3 sequence is CASRQEETQYF. The CDR3 DNA sequence: TGTGCCAGCCGACAGGAAGAGACCCAGTACTTC. This chain uses TRBV2 with TRBJ2-5; D might be TRBD1 (6 bases). With 8 bases removed from V and 3 bases from J, the gap between germline ends came to 7 bases. Germline assignment: CDR1 SNHLY and CDR2 FYNNEI. The CDR3 has 11 amino acids.

This rearrangement joins TRBV7-2 to TRBJ1-2, with TRBD1 matching over 7 bases. V shed 1 base, J shed 2 bases, and the junction held 4 bases outside the gene matches. The CDR3 is 15 residues long. Germline assignment: CDR1 SGHTA and CDR2 FQGNSA. For the CDR3, the DNA is TGTGCCAGCAGCTTAGTATGGGGACAGAACTATGGCTACACCTTC. It is translated as CASSLVWGQNYGYTF.

This clone was picked up one time. Other DNA sequences in this specimen translate into the identical CDR3. The chain is built from TRBV6-5 and TRBJ1-2; weak D call: TRBD1 (6 bases). The V gene lost 6 bases and the J gene lost 2 bases, with 10 bases spanning the gap. CDR3 length: 13 residues. The germline gives CDR1 MNHEY, CDR2 SVGAGI. CDR3 DNA sequence: TGTGCCAGCAGCCCAGGACAGAACTATGGCTACACCTTC. It translates to CASSPGQNYGYTF.

The V and J genes are TRBV7-2 and TRBJ2-5; D is unresolved. V was clipped by 7 bases and J by 4 bases, with 16 bases between them. Looked up from germline, CDR1 is SGHTA and CDR2 is FQGNSA. This CDR3 is built from 14 residues. The CDR3 sequence is CASTPMLLLETQYF. CDR3 DNA: TGTGCCAGCACCCCAATGCTCCTACTAGAGACCCAGTACTTC.

Note on this clone: Different DNA sequences within this sample yield the same CDR3. The chain is built from TRBV7-9 and TRBJ1-2; D may be TRBD1 (5 bases). Germline V gives CDR1 SEHNR, CDR2 FQNEAQ (reference sequence). V was clipped by 1 base and J by 4 bases, with 7 bases between them. The CDR3 length is 13 residues. The chain's CDR3 is CASSLGDSYGYTF. CDR3 sequence (DNA): TGTGCCAGCAGCTTAGGAGACAGCTATGGCTACACCTTC. The complete variable domain, with remaining parts taken from reference TRBV7-9 and TRBJ1-2, reads DTGVSQNPRHKITKRGQNVTFRCDPISEHNRLYWYRQTLGQGPEFLTYFQNEAQLEKSRLLSDRFSAERPKGSFSTLEIQRTEQGDSAMYLCASSLGDSYGYTFGSGTRLTVV.

The chain couples TRBV5-1 to TRBJ2-4; TRBD2 might be the D (5 bases). V lost 3 bases and J lost 2, with 18 bases in between. Germline V gene lookup returns CDR1 SGHRS and CDR2 YFSETQ. This CDR3 has 17 residues. The CDR3 DNA sequence: TGCGCCAGCAGCTCTGGAGGCCCCATCAGATCCAAAAACATTCAGTACTTC. It specifies CASSSGGPIRSKNIQYF.

This chain uses TRBV29-1 with TRBJ1-1; D perhaps matches TRBD1 (6 bases). The V end was cut by 7 bases, the J end by 2 bases, with 11 bases between. The CDR3 runs 12 residues. In germline, CDR1 is SQVTM, CDR2 ANQGSEA. CDR3 coding DNA: TGCAGCGCAGGGGTTTTAAACACTGAAGCTTTCTTT. Translation gives CSAGVLNTEAFF. The full variable domain, its missing parts supplied by reference TRBV29-1 and TRBJ1-1, is SAVISQKPSRDICQRGTSLTIQCQVDSQVTMMFWYRQQPGQSLTLIATANQGSEATYESGFVIDKFPISRPNLTFSTLTVSNMSPEDSSIYLCSAGVLNTEAFFGQGTRLTVV.

The table lists this clone with a few counts. The chain uses TRBV5-8 and TRBJ1-2, with TRBD1 as a possible D gene (5 bases). The V gene's germline CDR1 is SGHTS and CDR2 YDEGEE. This CDR3 comprises 14 residues. With 4 bases removed from V and 7 bases from J, the gap between germline ends came to 17 bases. This chain's CDR3 is CASSLATQGSGYTF. The DNA for the CDR3 is TGTGCCAGCAGCCTAGCGACCCAGGGAAGTGGCTACACCTTC.

This sequence joins TRBV7-9 and TRBJ2-1; 12 bases map to TRBD2. This CDR3 comprises 16 residues. J lost 8 bases, V lost 5 bases, and 10 bases had no gene match. Germline assignment: CDR1 SEHNR and CDR2 FQNEAQ (reference sequence). The DNA for the CDR3 is TGTGCCAGCAGCATGACTAGCGGGAGCCATTCTCATGAGCAGTTCTTC. It translates to CASSMTSGSHSHEQFF.

The chain employs TRBV6-5 and TRBJ1-2; weak D call: TRBD1 (5 bases). CDR1 is MNHEY and CDR2 is SVGAGI in the germline V gene. The V end lost 2 bases, the J end lost 6 bases, and 16 bases lay between the germline ends. The CDR3 spans 15 residues. This CDR3 reads CASSYGGGARNGYTF. CDR3 DNA sequence: TGTGCCAGCAGTTACGGGGGAGGGGCGAGAAATGGCTACACCTTC.

This clone has more than one count but fewer than ten. CDR3 bases: TGTGCCAGTAGTATATTAGGGGACACTGAAGCTTTCTTT. This gives the protein CASSILGDTEAFF. V gene TRBV19 combines with J gene TRBJ1-1, with D perhaps TRBD1 (5 bases). The CDR3 is 13 residues long. Trimming removed 2 bases from V and 3 bases from J, with 7 bases in between. Germline CDR1 is LNHDA and CDR2 is SQIVND (reference sequence). The full variable domain, its missing parts supplied by reference TRBV19 and TRBJ1-1, is DGGITQSPKYLFRKEGQNVTLSCEQNLNHDAMYWYRQDPGQGLRLIYYSQIVNDFQKGDIAEGYSVSREKKESFPLTVTSAQKNPTAFYLCASSILGDTEAFFGQGTRLTVV.

The chain recombines TRBV2 with TRBJ2-7; weak D call: TRBD2 (6 bases). Germline CDR1 is SNHLY and CDR2 is FYNNEI. The CDR3 extends over 14 amino acids. Trimming removed 7 bases from V and 0 bases from J, with 13 bases in between. For the CDR3, the DNA is TGTGCCAGCAAAAGGGACTTTAGCTCCTACGAGCAGTACTTC. Amino acid sequence: CASKRDFSSYEQYF.

This rearrangement joins TRBV5-1 to TRBJ1-4; 8 positions match TRBD1. The CDR3 length is 15 residues. The J segment lost 5 bases and the V segment lost 2 bases, leaving 5 bases of the junction unmatched. Germline CDR1 reads SGHRS; CDR2 reads YFSETQ. As DNA, the CDR3 is TGCGCCAGCAGCTTCATGGGGACAGGCAATGAAAAACTGTTTTTT. It encodes CASSFMGTGNEKLFF.

The chain couples TRBV23-1 to TRBJ2-7; a weak D match, TRBD2 (6 bases). TRBV23-1 is treated as an ORF (open reading frame) with a function not yet certain. This CDR3 region has 13 residues. V was shortened by 7 bases and J by 2 bases, with 12 bases between the two germline ends. CDR3 region: CASTGTFPYEQYF. CDR3 nucleotides: TGCGCCAGCACCGGGACTTTTCCCTACGAGCAGTACTTC.

This clone was counted only a few times. The CDR3 bases are TGCGCCAGCAGCCCCCAGGGGGCAGGGAACTATGGCTACACCTTC. Protein: CASSPQGAGNYGYTF. The chain has TRBV4-3 and TRBJ1-2; TRBD1 matches at 8 bases. In germline, CDR1 is LGHNA, CDR2 YSLEER. The CDR3 loop spans 15 amino acids. V was clipped by 4 bases and J by 2 bases; unmatched bases: 6.